This T cell receptor (beta chain) appears in the sequencing data of a study of blood T cells in healthy people across ages. Study-level results: Across the age range, TCR beta diversity per million T cells fell in a roughly linear way. With unsorted PBMCs, a conclusive comparison of naive versus antigen-experienced cells was not possible.

Trimming cost V 6 bases and J 5 bases; bases outside gene matches: 8. Germline loops: CDR1 ENHRY, CDR2 SYGVKD. The CDR3 runs to 14 residues. As regards this clonotype: Its antigen is unidentified.

Next came a second PCR, run for about 7 to 12 cycles, which used a sample-barcoded 5' primer along with a J-beta primer mix. Every cDNA molecule carried a tag from a template-switch adaptor bearing 12 random nucleotides. MiXCR was run by TCRdb on the 5' RACE reads, yielding one entry per CDR3 protein. The sample includes 800,000 to 1,000,000 distinct CDR3 sequences, 40% to 60% of them seen just once. The clonotype was recovered from a man younger than 45 in good health. The V call is TRBV10-3, the J call TRBJ1-2, with TRBD1 matching over 8 bases. The sample taken for sequencing was blood. The CDR3 reads CAIRTQGGPYGYTF. CDR3 nucleotide sequence: TGTGCCATCAGGACACAGGGGGGACCGTATGGCTACACCTTC.